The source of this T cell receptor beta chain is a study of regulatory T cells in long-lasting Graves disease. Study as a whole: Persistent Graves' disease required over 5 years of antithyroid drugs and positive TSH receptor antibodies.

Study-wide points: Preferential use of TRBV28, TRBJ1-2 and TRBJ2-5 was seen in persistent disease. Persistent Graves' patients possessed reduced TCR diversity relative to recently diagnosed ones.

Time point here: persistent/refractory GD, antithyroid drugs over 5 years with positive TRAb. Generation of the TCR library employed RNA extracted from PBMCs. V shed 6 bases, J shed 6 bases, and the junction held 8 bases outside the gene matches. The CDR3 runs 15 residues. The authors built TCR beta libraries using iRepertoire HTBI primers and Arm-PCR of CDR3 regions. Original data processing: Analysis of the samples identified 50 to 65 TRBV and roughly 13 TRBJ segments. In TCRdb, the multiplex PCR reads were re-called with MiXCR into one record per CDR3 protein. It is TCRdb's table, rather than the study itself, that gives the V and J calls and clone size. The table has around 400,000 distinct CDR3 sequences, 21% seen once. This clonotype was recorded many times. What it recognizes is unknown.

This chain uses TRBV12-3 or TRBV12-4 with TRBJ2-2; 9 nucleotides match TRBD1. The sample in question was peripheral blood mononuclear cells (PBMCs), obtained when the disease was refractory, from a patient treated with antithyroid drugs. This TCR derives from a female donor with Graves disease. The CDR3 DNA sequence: TGTGCCAGCAGCCTGCCGGGACAGGGTGCCGGGGAGCTGTTTTTT. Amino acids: CASSLPGQGAGELFF.